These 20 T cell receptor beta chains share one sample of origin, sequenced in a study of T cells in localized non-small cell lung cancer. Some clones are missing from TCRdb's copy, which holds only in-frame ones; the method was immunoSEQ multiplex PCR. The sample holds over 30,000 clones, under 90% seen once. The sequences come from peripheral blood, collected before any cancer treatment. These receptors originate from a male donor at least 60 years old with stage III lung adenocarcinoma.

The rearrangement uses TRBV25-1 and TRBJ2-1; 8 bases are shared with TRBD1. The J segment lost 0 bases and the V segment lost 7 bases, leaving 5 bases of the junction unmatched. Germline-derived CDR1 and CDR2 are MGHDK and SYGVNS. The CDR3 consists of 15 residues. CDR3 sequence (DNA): TGTGCCAGCAACACCGGGACAGGCTCCTACAATGAGCAGTTCTTC. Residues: CASNTGTGSYNEQFF.

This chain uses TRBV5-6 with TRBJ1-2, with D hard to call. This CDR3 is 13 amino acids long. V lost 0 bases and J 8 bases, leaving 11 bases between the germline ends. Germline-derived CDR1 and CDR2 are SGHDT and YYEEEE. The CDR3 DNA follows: TGTGCCAGCAGCTTGGGCGGATTCGACGGCTACACCTTC. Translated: CASSLGGFDGYTF.

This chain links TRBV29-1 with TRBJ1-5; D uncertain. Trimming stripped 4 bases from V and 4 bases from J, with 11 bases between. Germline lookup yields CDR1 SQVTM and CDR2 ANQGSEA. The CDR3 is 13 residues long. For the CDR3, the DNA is TGCAGCGTTGCAAGCGCCGATAATCAGCCCCAGCATTTT. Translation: CSVASADNQPQHF.

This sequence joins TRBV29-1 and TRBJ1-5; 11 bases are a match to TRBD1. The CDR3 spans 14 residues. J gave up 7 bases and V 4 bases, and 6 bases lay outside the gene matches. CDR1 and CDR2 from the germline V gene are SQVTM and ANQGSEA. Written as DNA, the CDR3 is TGCAGCGTTGGAGGGACAGGGGGAGGACAGCCCCAGCATTTT. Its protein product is CSVGGTGGGQPQHF.

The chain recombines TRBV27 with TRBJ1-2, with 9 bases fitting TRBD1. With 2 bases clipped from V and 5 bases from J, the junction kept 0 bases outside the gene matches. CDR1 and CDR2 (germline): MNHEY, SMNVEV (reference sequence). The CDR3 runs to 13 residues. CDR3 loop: CASSLGTGYGYTF. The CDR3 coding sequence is TGTGCCAGCAGTTTAGGGACAGGGTATGGCTACACCTTC.

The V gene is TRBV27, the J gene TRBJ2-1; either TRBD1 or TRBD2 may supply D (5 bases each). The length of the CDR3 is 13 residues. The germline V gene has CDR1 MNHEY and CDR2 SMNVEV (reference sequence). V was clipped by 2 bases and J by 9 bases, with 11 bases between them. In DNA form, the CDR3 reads TGTGCCAGCAGTTTAAAATCGGGGCTTGAGCAGTTCTTC. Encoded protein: CASSLKSGLEQFF.

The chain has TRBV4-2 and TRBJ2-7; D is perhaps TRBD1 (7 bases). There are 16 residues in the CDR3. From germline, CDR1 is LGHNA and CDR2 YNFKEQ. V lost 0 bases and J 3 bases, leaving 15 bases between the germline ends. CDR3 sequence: CASSQDGAGGLYEQYF. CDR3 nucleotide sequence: TGTGCCAGCAGCCAAGATGGGGCAGGGGGACTCTACGAGCAGTACTTC.

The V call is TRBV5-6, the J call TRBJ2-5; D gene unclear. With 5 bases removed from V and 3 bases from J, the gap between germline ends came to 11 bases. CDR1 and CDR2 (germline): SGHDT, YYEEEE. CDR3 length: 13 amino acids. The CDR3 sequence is CASSFTNKETQYF. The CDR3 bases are TGTGCCAGCAGTTTTACCAATAAAGAGACCCAGTACTTC. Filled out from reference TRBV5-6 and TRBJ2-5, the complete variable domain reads DAGVTQSPTHLIKTRGQQVTLRCSPKSGHDTVSWYQQALGQGPQFIFQYYEEEERQRGNFPDRFSGHQFPNYSSELNVNALLLGDSALYLCASSFTNKETQYFGPGTRLLVL.

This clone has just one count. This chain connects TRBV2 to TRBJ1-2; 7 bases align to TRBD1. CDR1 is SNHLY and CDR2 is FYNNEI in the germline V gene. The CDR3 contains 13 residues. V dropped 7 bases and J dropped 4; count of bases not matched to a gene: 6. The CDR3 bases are TGTGCCAGCAACTTGGACAGGTCCTATGGCTACACCTTC. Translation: CASNLDRSYGYTF.

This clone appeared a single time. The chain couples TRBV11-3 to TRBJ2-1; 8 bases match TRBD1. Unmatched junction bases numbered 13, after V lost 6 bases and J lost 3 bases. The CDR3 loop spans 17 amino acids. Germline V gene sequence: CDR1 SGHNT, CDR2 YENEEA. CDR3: CASRRKMSGQVYNEQFF. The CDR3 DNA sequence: TGTGCCAGCAGAAGGAAAATGTCGGGACAGGTCTACAATGAGCAGTTCTTC.

The CDR3 reads CASSPAGFRGGNTIYF. Written as DNA, the CDR3 is TGCGCCAGCAGCCCCGCGGGCTTCAGAGGCGGAAACACCATATATTTT. The chain uses TRBV4-1 and TRBJ1-3; no clear D gene. This CDR3 region has 16 residues. Germline-derived CDR1 and CDR2 are MGHRA and YSYEKL. Trimming removed 4 bases at V and 4 bases at J, with 17 bases between.

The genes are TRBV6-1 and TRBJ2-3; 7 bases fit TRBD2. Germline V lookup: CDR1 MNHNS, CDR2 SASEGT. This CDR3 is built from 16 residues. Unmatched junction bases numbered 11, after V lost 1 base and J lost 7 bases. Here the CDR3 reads CASSEGGSGGWNTQYF. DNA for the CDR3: TGTGCCAGCAGTGAAGGCGGGTCCGGGGGGTGGAATACGCAGTATTTT.

The CDR3 sequence: CASSGLPTGELFF. The CDR3 region has the DNA TGTGCCAGCAGCGGACTCCCCACCGGGGAGCTGTTTTTT. This chain joins TRBV9 and TRBJ2-2; D is unresolved. CDR1 SGDLS and CDR2 YYNGEE come from the germline V gene. V was trimmed by 3 bases and J by 4 bases, leaving 7 bases between them. The length of the CDR3 is 13 residues.

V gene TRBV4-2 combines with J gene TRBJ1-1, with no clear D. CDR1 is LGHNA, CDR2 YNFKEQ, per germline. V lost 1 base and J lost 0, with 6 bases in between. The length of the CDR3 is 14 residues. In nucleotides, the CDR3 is TGTGCCAGCAGCCAAGTGCCATTGAACACTGAAGCTTTCTTT. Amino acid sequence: CASSQVPLNTEAFF.

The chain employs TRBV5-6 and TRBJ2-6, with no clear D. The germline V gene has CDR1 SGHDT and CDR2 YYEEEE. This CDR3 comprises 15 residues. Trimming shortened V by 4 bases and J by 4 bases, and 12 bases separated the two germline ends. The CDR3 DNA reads TGTGCCAGCAGCGTTCCGAGTACCGGGGCCAACGTCCTGACTTTC. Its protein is CASSVPSTGANVLTF.

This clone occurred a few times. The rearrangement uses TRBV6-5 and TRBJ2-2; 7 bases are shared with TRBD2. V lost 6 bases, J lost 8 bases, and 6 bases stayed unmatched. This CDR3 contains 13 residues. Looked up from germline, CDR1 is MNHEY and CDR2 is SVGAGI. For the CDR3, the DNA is TGTGCCAGCAGACCCGGGGGGAGGGGGGAGCTGTTTTTT. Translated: CASRPGGRGELFF.

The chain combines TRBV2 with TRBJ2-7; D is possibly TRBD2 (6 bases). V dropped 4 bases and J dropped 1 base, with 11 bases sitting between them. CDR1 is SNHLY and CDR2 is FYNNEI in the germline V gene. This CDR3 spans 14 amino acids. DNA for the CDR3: TGTGCCAGCAGTGTGTTTAGCGGATCCTACGAGCAGTACTTC. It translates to CASSVFSGSYEQYF.

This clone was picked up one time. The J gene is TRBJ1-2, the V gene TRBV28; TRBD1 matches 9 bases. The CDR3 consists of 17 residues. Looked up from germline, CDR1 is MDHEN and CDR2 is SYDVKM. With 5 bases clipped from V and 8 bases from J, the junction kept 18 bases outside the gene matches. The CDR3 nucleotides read TGTGCCAGCAGTGGACAGGGGTATGGCTCAATCCTTCTGGGCTACACCTTC. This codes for CASSGQGYGSILLGYTF.

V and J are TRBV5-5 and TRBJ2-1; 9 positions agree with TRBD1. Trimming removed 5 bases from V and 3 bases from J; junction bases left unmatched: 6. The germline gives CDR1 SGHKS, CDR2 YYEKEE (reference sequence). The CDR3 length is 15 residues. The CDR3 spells CASSRDRENYNEQFF. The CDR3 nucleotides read TGTGCCAGCAGTCGGGACAGGGAAAACTACAATGAGCAGTTCTTC.

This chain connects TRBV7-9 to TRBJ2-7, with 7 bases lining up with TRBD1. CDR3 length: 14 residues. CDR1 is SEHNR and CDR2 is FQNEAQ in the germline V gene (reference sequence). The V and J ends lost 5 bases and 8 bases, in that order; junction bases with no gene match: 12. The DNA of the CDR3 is TGTGCCAGCAGCCCGGGACAGTCCCTTATGAAGCAGTACTTC. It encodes CASSPGQSLMKQYF.